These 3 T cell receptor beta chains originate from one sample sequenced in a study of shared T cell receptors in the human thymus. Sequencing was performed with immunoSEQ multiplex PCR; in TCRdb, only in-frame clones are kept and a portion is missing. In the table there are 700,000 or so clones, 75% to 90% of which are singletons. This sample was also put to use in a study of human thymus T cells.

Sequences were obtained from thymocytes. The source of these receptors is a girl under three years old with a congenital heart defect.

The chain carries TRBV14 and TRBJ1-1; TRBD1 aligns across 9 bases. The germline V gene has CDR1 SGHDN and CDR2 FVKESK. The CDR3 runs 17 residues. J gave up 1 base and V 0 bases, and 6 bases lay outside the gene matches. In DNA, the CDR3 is TGTGCCAGCAGCCAAGATTGGCCGGGACAGGGGAACACTGAAGCTTTCTTT. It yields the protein CASSQDWPGQGNTEAFF.

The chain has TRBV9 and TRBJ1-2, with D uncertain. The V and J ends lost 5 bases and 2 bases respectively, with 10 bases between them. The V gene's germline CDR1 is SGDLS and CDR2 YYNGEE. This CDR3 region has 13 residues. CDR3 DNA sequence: TGTGCCAGCAGGGGGAGTCGGAACTATGGCTACACCTTC. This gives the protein CASRGSRNYGYTF.

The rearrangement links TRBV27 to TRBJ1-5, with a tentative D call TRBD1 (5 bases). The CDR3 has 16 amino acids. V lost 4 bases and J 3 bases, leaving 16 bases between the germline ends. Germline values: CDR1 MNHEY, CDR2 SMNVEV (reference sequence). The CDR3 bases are TGTGCCAGCAGTTGGACGGGTAGGGGCCTCAATCAGCCCCAGCATTTT. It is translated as CASSWTGRGLNQPQHF.